Listed below are T cell receptor beta chains from one sample, sequenced in a study of blood T cells in healthy people across ages. A single record per CDR3 protein comes from TCRdb applying MiXCR to the 5' RACE reads. The data hold about 930,000 distinct CDR3 sequences, with approximately 32% observed a single time. These same records also appear under a second study, on T cells of mothers and their children.

The sample taken for sequencing was blood. The receptors originated from a middle-aged woman in good health. CDR3s include the opening cysteine and the closing phenylalanine or tryptophan. Each record gives: CDR3 protein, CDR3 DNA, D gene, V gene, clone size, J gene. The D gene is left open where the match is weak. Only some rows state a clone size, as once, few, many or a class for expanded clones.

CASSPGTASGWTLHF	TGTGCCAGCAGCCCTGGGACCGCCTCGGGTTGGACCCTCCACTTT	-	TRBV28	-	TRBJ1-6
CSARYQGMGTDTQYF	TGCAGTGCTAGATACCAGGGTATGGGCACAGATACGCAGTATTTT	-	TRBV20-1	-	TRBJ2-3
CASSFAANTEAFF	TGTGCCAGCAGTTTTGCCGCGAACACTGAAGCTTTCTTT	-	TRBV12-3/TRBV12-4	many	TRBJ1-1
CASSFTGTGAYEQYF	TGTGCCAGCAGTTTCACCGGGACAGGGGCCTACGAGCAGTACTTC	TRBD1	TRBV28	many	TRBJ2-7
CASSFTIGGRIRGGYTF	TGTGCCAGCAGTTTCACAATCGGGGGGCGAATCCGAGGCGGCTACACCTTC	-	TRBV28	few	TRBJ1-2
CASSVGGGASYGYTF	TGTGCCAGCAGCGTAGGAGGAGGGGCTAGCTATGGCTACACCTTC	-	TRBV9	many	TRBJ1-2
CASSPDRGPRETQYF	TGTGCCAGCAGCCCGGACAGGGGGCCACGGGAGACCCAGTACTTC	TRBD1	TRBV12-3/TRBV12-4	many	TRBJ2-5
CAISNPSLNYGYTF	TGTGCCATTTCAAATCCCTCACTTAACTATGGCTACACCTTC	-	TRBV28	once	TRBJ1-2
CSGGTSASTDTQYF	TGCAGCGGGGGGACTAGCGCAAGCACAGATACGCAGTATTTT	TRBD2	TRBV29-1	-	TRBJ2-3
CASTFGGLDEQFF	TGTGCCAGCACCTTCGGGGGTCTGGACGAGCAGTTCTTC	-	TRBV28	-	TRBJ2-1
CASSQTLTGELFF	TGTGCCAGCAGCCAGACACTCACCGGGGAGCTGTTTTTT	-	TRBV14	once	TRBJ2-2